This T cell receptor beta chain stems from a study of Graves' ophthalmopathy and Graves' hyperthyroidism. Amplification of the TCR beta CDR3 regions used RNA transcripts (as template). RT-PCR with HTBI primers came first, then second-round multiplex PCR. One entry per CDR3 protein results from TCRdb running MiXCR on the multiplex PCR reads. This table has around 670,000 distinct CDR3 sequences, around 40% appearing once. The CDR3 runs to 12 residues. Germline V CDR1 and CDR2: LNHDA, SQIVND (reference sequence). Trimming pared 7 bases from V and 6 bases from J, leaving 12 bases between. The specimen was peripheral blood. The receptor comes from an adult man with Graves' ophthalmopathy. V and J are TRBV19 and TRBJ1-2; D is unresolved. This CDR3 is CASTGPPHGYTF. DNA of the CDR3: TGTGCCAGTACCGGACCCCCCCATGGCTACACCTTC. The full variable domain, with the rest looked up from reference TRBV19 and TRBJ1-2, is DGGITQSPKYLFRKEGQNVTLSCEQNLNHDAMYWYRQDPGQGLRLIYYSQIVNDFQKGDIAEGYSVSREKKESFPLTVTSAQKNPTAFYLCASTGPPHGYTFGSGTRLTVV.